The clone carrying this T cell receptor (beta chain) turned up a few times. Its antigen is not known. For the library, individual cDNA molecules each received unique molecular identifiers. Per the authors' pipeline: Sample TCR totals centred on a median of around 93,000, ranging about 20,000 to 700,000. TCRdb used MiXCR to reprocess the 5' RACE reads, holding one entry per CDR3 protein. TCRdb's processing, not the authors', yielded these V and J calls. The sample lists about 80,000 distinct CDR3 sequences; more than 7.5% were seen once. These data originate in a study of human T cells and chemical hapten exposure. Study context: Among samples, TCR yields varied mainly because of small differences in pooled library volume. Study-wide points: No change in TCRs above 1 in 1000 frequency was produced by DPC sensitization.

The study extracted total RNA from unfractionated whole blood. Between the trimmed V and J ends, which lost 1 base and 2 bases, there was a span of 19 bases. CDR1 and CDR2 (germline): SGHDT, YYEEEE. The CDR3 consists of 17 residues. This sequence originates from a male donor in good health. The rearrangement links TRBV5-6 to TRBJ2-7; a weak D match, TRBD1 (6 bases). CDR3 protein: CASSLWRHRDPTYEQYF. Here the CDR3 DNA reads TGTGCCAGCAGCTTGTGGAGGCACAGGGACCCGACCTACGAGCAGTACTTC.